This TCR beta chain was retrieved from a study of cytomegalovirus exposure and HLA in healthy donors. Trimming at V came to 5 bases and at J to 2 bases, leaving 5 bases not matched to a gene. The CDR3 has 14 amino acids. Germline V lookup: CDR1 SGHVS, CDR2 FQNEAQ. 60 Vbeta and 13 Jbeta primers were used in PCR. Generated by immunoSEQ multiplex PCR, the TCRdb table keeps only in-frame clones and is missing some. Recorded here are about 200,000 clones; the top ten clones represent about 1.1%. This TCR was recovered from a girl aged 2 to 10 in good health and CMV-seropositive. The sequencing input was PBMCs. This sequence joins TRBV7-8 and TRBJ2-7; the match to TRBD1 covers 8 bases. This chain's CDR3 is CASSPGQAAYEQYF. Here the CDR3 DNA reads TGTGCCAGCAGCCCGGGACAGGCCGCCTACGAGCAGTACTTC.